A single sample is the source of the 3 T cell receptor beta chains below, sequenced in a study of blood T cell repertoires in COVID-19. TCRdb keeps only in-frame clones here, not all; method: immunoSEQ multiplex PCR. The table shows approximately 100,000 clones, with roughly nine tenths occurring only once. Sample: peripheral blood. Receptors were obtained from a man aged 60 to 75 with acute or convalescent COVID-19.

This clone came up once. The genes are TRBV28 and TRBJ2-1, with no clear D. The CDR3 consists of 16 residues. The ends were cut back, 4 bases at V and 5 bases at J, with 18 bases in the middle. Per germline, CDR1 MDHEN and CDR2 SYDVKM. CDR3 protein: CASSSPWASRNNEQFF. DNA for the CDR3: TGTGCCAGCAGTTCTCCATGGGCGTCGCGCAACAATGAGCAGTTCTTC. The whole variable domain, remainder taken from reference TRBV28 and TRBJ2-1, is DVKVTQSSRYLVKRTGEKVFLECVQDMDHENMFWYRQDPGLGLRLIYFSYDVKMKEKGDIPEGYSVSREKKERFSLILESASTNQTSMYLCASSSPWASRNNEQFFGPGTRLTVL.

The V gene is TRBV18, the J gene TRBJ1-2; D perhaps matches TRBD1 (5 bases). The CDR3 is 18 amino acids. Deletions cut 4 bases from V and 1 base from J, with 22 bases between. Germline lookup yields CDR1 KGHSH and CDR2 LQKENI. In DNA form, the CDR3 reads TGTGCCAGCTCACAACTTGGAGGGGCCACAGAGGGTAACTATGGCTACACCTTC. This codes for CASSQLGGATEGNYGYTF.

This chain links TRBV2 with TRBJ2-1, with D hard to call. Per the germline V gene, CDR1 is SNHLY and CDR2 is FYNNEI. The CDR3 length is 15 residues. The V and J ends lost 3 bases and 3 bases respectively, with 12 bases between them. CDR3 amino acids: CASSERARRYNEQFF. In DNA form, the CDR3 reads TGTGCCAGCAGTGAGCGAGCTCGCCGCTACAATGAGCAGTTCTTC.